This is a list of T cell receptor beta chains from one sample in a study of CD8+CD57+ T cells in acquired aplastic anemia. MiXCR, run by TCRdb on the reads, gives a single entry per CDR3 protein. The sample contains 170,000 or so distinct CDR3 sequences, 45% to 55% of which appear only once. Specimen: sorted CD4+, CD8+, or CD8+CD57+ T cells (not recorded which) from PBMCs. The receptors stem from a human donor with aplastic anemia. CDR3s include the opening cysteine and the closing phenylalanine or tryptophan. A D gene is named only where the DNA matches it firmly. Clone size is not always given. Where it is, it says once, few, many or a class for expanded clones.

clone_size: NA
j_call: TRBJ2-7
v_call: TRBV19
d_call: NA
cdr3_aa: CATSNNYEQYF
cdr3_nt: TGTGCCACGAGTAACAACTACGAGCAGTACTTC

clone_size: many
j_call: TRBJ2-3
v_call: TRBV19
d_call: TRBD2
cdr3_aa: CASSPPGLGTDTQYF
cdr3_nt: TGTGCCAGCTCGCCTCCGGGACTAGGCACAGATACGCAGTATTTT

clone_size: NA
j_call: TRBJ2-7
v_call: TRBV19
d_call: TRBD2
cdr3_aa: CASSITLAGPYEQYF
cdr3_nt: TGTGCCAGTAGTATAACACTAGCGGGACCCTACGAGCAGTACTTC

clone_size: NA
j_call: TRBJ1-2
v_call: TRBV20-1
d_call: NA
cdr3_aa: CSAGISYGYTF
cdr3_nt: TGCAGTGCTGGCATCAGTTATGGCTACACCTTC

clone_size: NA
j_call: TRBJ2-3
v_call: TRBV6-2/TRBV6-3
d_call: TRBD2
cdr3_aa: CASSLGASGVYAQYF
cdr3_nt: TGTGCCAGCAGTTTGGGGGCTAGCGGGGTGTATGCGCAGTATTTT

clone_size: NA
j_call: TRBJ2-7
v_call: TRBV5-1
d_call: NA
cdr3_aa: CASSFQAGYEQYF
cdr3_nt: TGCGCCAGCAGCTTCCAAGCAGGTTACGAGCAGTACTTC

clone_size: NA
j_call: TRBJ1-5
v_call: TRBV2
d_call: NA
cdr3_aa: CASSEVSPYEHF
cdr3_nt: TGTGCCAGCAGTGAAGTCAGCCCCTACGAGCATTTT

clone_size: few
j_call: TRBJ1-5
v_call: TRBV15
d_call: TRBD1
cdr3_aa: CATSKRGQEGFQPQHF
cdr3_nt: TGTGCCACCAGCAAAAGAGGACAGGAAGGGTTTCAGCCCCAGCATTTT

clone_size: NA
j_call: TRBJ1-1
v_call: TRBV7-2
d_call: TRBD1
cdr3_aa: CASSPDREAFF
cdr3_nt: TGTGCCAGCAGCCCGGACAGGGAAGCTTTCTTT

clone_size: NA
j_call: TRBJ2-1
v_call: TRBV11-2
d_call: TRBD2
cdr3_aa: CASSLGTSGMDEQFF
cdr3_nt: TGTGCCAGCAGCTTAGGGACTAGCGGGATGGATGAGCAGTTCTTC

clone_size: NA
j_call: TRBJ1-2
v_call: TRBV20-1
d_call: NA
cdr3_aa: CSASTGYTF
cdr3_nt: TGCAGTGCTAGCACTGGCTACACCTTC

clone_size: NA
j_call: TRBJ2-7
v_call: TRBV30
d_call: NA
cdr3_aa: CAWSGKQVPPFGYEQYF
cdr3_nt: TGTGCCTGGAGTGGAAAACAGGTACCCCCTTTTGGCTACGAGCAGTACTTC

clone_size: NA
j_call: TRBJ2-1
v_call: TRBV25-1
d_call: TRBD2
cdr3_aa: CASGGTSGAGNEQFF
cdr3_nt: TGTGCCAGCGGAGGGACTAGCGGGGCTGGCAATGAGCAGTTCTTC

clone_size: many
j_call: TRBJ2-3
v_call: TRBV10-3
d_call: NA
cdr3_aa: CAISESEIYSTDTQYF
cdr3_nt: TGTGCCATCAGTGAGTCTGAAATCTATAGCACAGATACGCAGTATTTT

clone_size: many
j_call: TRBJ2-3
v_call: TRBV25-1
d_call: NA
cdr3_aa: CASSDLGTADTQYF
cdr3_nt: TGTGCCAGCAGTGATCTGGGAACGGCAGATACGCAGTATTTT

clone_size: NA
j_call: TRBJ2-1
v_call: TRBV30
d_call: NA
cdr3_aa: CAWSVALARLDEQFF
cdr3_nt: TGTGCCTGGAGTGTAGCCCTAGCTCGTTTGGATGAGCAGTTCTTC

clone_size: NA
j_call: TRBJ1-5
v_call: TRBV19
d_call: TRBD1
cdr3_aa: CASRADREGNQPQHF
cdr3_nt: TGTGCCAGTAGGGCGGACAGGGAAGGCAATCAGCCCCAGCATTTT

clone_size: once
j_call: TRBJ2-2
v_call: TRBV7-9
d_call: TRBD1
cdr3_aa: CASSRQGIGELFF
cdr3_nt: TGTGCCAGCAGCCGACAGGGTATTGGGGAGCTGTTTTTT

clone_size: many
j_call: TRBJ2-7
v_call: TRBV14
d_call: NA
cdr3_aa: CASSLYEQYF
cdr3_nt: TGTGCCAGCAGCCTCTACGAGCAGTACTTC

clone_size: NA
j_call: TRBJ2-7
v_call: TRBV27
d_call: TRBD2
cdr3_aa: CASSLGEGASYKQYF
cdr3_nt: TGTGCCAGCAGTTTAGGGGAGGGCGCCTCCTACAAGCAGTACTTC

clone_size: NA
j_call: TRBJ2-7
v_call: TRBV3-1
d_call: NA
cdr3_aa: CASSQGPITYGQYF
cdr3_nt: TGTGCCAGCAGCCAAGGTCCTATCACCTACGGGCAGTACTTC

clone_size: NA
j_call: TRBJ2-3
v_call: TRBV15
d_call: NA
cdr3_aa: CATSRGGEDTQYF
cdr3_nt: TGTGCCACCAGCAGAGGAGGCGAAGATACGCAGTATTTT

clone_size: many
j_call: TRBJ1-2
v_call: TRBV29-1
d_call: NA
cdr3_aa: CSVDAHFSYGYTF
cdr3_nt: TGCAGCGTTGACGCGCACTTCTCCTATGGCTACACCTTC

clone_size: NA
j_call: TRBJ2-7
v_call: TRBV19
d_call: TRBD1
cdr3_aa: CASSTLGQASDEQYF
cdr3_nt: TGTGCCAGTAGTACCTTAGGACAGGCATCCGACGAGCAGTACTTC

clone_size: few
j_call: TRBJ1-4
v_call: TRBV27
d_call: NA
cdr3_aa: CASGLSFRGEKLFF
cdr3_nt: TGTGCCAGCGGCCTCTCGTTCAGGGGTGAAAAACTGTTTTTT

clone_size: many
j_call: TRBJ2-7
v_call: TRBV7-2
d_call: TRBD1
cdr3_aa: CASSSWTGSLEQYF
cdr3_nt: TGTGCCAGCAGCTCTTGGACAGGGTCTTTGGAGCAGTACTTC

clone_size: many
j_call: TRBJ2-7
v_call: TRBV6-1
d_call: NA
cdr3_aa: CASSSQETYEQYF
cdr3_nt: TGTGCCAGCAGTAGCCAGGAAACCTACGAGCAGTACTTC

clone_size: NA
j_call: TRBJ1-2
v_call: TRBV6-5
d_call: NA
cdr3_aa: CASSYDGGRNYGYTF
cdr3_nt: TGTGCCAGCAGTTACGATGGGGGGCGGAACTATGGCTACACCTTC

clone_size: once
j_call: TRBJ2-7
v_call: TRBV19
d_call: NA
cdr3_aa: CASSIGPSETWSYEQYF
cdr3_nt: TGTGCCAGTAGTATCGGCCCCAGCGAGACTTGGAGCTACGAGCAGTACTTC

clone_size: NA
j_call: TRBJ1-6
v_call: TRBV2
d_call: NA
cdr3_aa: CASKGQDNSPLHF
cdr3_nt: TGTGCCAGCAAGGGCCAGGATAATTCACCCCTCCACTTT

clone_size: NA
j_call: TRBJ2-1
v_call: TRBV6-5
d_call: NA
cdr3_aa: CASSYRNSLDEQFF
cdr3_nt: TGTGCCAGCAGTTACCGAAACAGCCTAGATGAGCAGTTCTTC

clone_size: NA
j_call: TRBJ1-1
v_call: TRBV6-1
d_call: NA
cdr3_aa: CASLLPGHVTPEAFF
cdr3_nt: TGTGCCAGCTTACTACCGGGACATGTCACCCCTGAAGCTTTCTTT

clone_size: many
j_call: TRBJ2-5
v_call: TRBV7-2
d_call: TRBD2
cdr3_aa: CASSSGLAETQYF
cdr3_nt: TGTGCCAGCAGCTCCGGACTAGCGGAGACCCAGTACTTC

clone_size: NA
j_call: TRBJ2-7
v_call: TRBV20-1
d_call: TRBD1
cdr3_aa: CSARDPRQGNYEQYF
cdr3_nt: TGCAGTGCTAGAGATCCCCGACAGGGGAACTACGAGCAGTACTTC

clone_size: NA
j_call: TRBJ1-5
v_call: TRBV20-1
d_call: NA
cdr3_aa: CSARVGVSQPQHF
cdr3_nt: TGCAGTGCTAGAGTAGGGGTAAGTCAGCCCCAGCATTTT

clone_size: once
j_call: TRBJ2-7
v_call: TRBV10-1
d_call: TRBD2
cdr3_aa: CASSRAISGRTNEQYF
cdr3_nt: TGCGCCAGCAGTCGCGCAATTAGCGGGAGAACTAACGAGCAGTACTTC

clone_size: NA
j_call: TRBJ2-5
v_call: TRBV14
d_call: NA
cdr3_aa: CASSRIRGAGETQYF
cdr3_nt: TGTGCCAGCAGCCGTATTCGAGGGGCTGGAGAGACCCAGTACTTC

clone_size: many
j_call: TRBJ1-2
v_call: TRBV5-5
d_call: NA
cdr3_aa: CASSLVGQDYGYTF
cdr3_nt: TGTGCCAGCAGCTTGGTAGGGCAGGACTATGGCTACACCTTC

clone_size: NA
j_call: TRBJ1-2
v_call: TRBV6-1
d_call: NA
cdr3_aa: CASIQGFYYGYTF
cdr3_nt: TGTGCCAGCATTCAGGGTTTCTACTATGGCTACACCTTC

clone_size: once
j_call: TRBJ1-1
v_call: TRBV28
d_call: NA
cdr3_aa: CASSLAANTEAFF
cdr3_nt: TGTGCCAGCAGTTTAGCGGCGAACACTGAAGCTTTCTTT

clone_size: many
j_call: TRBJ1-1
v_call: TRBV6-5
d_call: TRBD1
cdr3_aa: CASSYWTGGSEAFF
cdr3_nt: TGTGCCAGCAGTTACTGGACAGGGGGATCCGAAGCTTTCTTT

clone_size: few
j_call: TRBJ1-4
v_call: TRBV3-1
d_call: NA
cdr3_aa: CASSQAAAGTDATNEKLFF
cdr3_nt: TGTGCCAGCAGCCAAGCGGCCGCCGGGACCGACGCAACTAATGAAAAACTGTTTTTT

clone_size: few
j_call: TRBJ1-5
v_call: TRBV2
d_call: NA
cdr3_aa: CASSREAGNQPQHF
cdr3_nt: TGTGCCAGCAGCCGCGAGGCGGGCAATCAGCCCCAGCATTTT

clone_size: NA
j_call: TRBJ2-5
v_call: TRBV20-1
d_call: NA
cdr3_aa: CSARIRLGAETQYF
cdr3_nt: TGCAGTGCTAGGATCCGACTGGGGGCCGAGACCCAGTACTTC

clone_size: NA
j_call: TRBJ2-7
v_call: TRBV15
d_call: NA
cdr3_aa: CATSSQSYEQYF
cdr3_nt: TGTGCCACCAGCAGCCAGAGCTACGAGCAGTACTTC

clone_size: few
j_call: TRBJ1-1
v_call: TRBV4-1
d_call: TRBD1
cdr3_aa: CASSQEDRGLHQGGSFF
cdr3_nt: TGCGCCAGCAGCCAAGAAGACAGGGGGCTTCACCAAGGGGGGTCTTTCTTT

clone_size: many
j_call: TRBJ1-6
v_call: TRBV7-3
d_call: NA
cdr3_aa: CASSLAGANSPLHF
cdr3_nt: TGTGCCAGCAGCTTGGCAGGGGCAAATTCACCCCTCCACTTT

clone_size: many
j_call: TRBJ2-7
v_call: TRBV7-2
d_call: TRBD1
cdr3_aa: CASSPWTGSYEQYF
cdr3_nt: TGTGCCAGCAGCCCCTGGACAGGATCCTACGAGCAGTACTTC

clone_size: NA
j_call: TRBJ2-5
v_call: TRBV20-1
d_call: TRBD1
cdr3_aa: CSARRTGMETQYF
cdr3_nt: TGCAGTGCTCGGCGGACAGGGATGGAGACCCAGTACTTC

clone_size: NA
j_call: TRBJ2-2
v_call: TRBV7-3
d_call: NA
cdr3_aa: CASSQYTGELFF
cdr3_nt: TGTGCCAGCAGCCAATACACCGGGGAGCTGTTTTTT

clone_size: NA
j_call: TRBJ2-1
v_call: TRBV24-1
d_call: NA
cdr3_aa: CATSEGGRHNEQFF
cdr3_nt: TGTGCCACCAGTGAGGGGGGACGACACAATGAGCAGTTCTTC

clone_size: many
j_call: TRBJ1-1
v_call: TRBV19
d_call: NA
cdr3_aa: CASSIEGLLGTEAFF
cdr3_nt: TGTGCCAGTAGTATAGAGGGACTCTTAGGCACTGAAGCTTTCTTT

clone_size: many
j_call: TRBJ2-1
v_call: TRBV5-1
d_call: NA
cdr3_aa: CASSLGQDEQFF
cdr3_nt: TGCGCCAGCAGCTTGGGGCAGGATGAGCAGTTCTTC

clone_size: many
j_call: TRBJ2-1
v_call: TRBV7-6
d_call: NA
cdr3_aa: CASSLRGRYNEQFF
cdr3_nt: TGTGCCAGCAGCTTAAGAGGGCGGTACAATGAGCAGTTCTTC